The sequence of this TCR beta chain was determined in a study of blood T cell repertoires in COVID-19. Study-wide context: From T cells, B-cell-depleted T cells, or PBMCs came the material, which was cDNA or gDNA.

V was shortened by 6 bases and J by 6 bases, with 19 bases between the two germline ends. This CDR3 region has 14 residues. CDR1 is SGHRS and CDR2 is YFSETQ in the germline V gene. This clone was observed once. This table comes from immunoSEQ multiplex PCR, and its TCRdb copy is limited to in-frame clones, with some not included. The sample has 360,000 or so clones; roughly four fifths are singletons. This receptor was identified in a woman aged 50 to 60 who had recovered from COVID-19. The chain recombines TRBV5-1 with TRBJ2-7, with a weak D call TRBD1 (5 bases). The sample comprised PBMCs or T cells enriched from blood (not recorded which). DNA for the CDR3: TGCGCCAGCACCCCCTGGGCAGGGCCCGGCGAGCAGTACTTC. Protein: CASTPWAGPGEQYF.